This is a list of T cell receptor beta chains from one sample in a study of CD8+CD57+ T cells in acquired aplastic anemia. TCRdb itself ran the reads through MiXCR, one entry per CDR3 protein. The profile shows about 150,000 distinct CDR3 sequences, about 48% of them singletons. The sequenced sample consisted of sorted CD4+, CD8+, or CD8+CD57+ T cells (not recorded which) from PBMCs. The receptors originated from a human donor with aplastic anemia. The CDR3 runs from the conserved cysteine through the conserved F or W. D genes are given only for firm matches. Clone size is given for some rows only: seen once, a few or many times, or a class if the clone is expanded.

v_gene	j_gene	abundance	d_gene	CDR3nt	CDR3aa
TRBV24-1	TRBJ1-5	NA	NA	TGTGCCACCCGTTCTAACGAAGAGCCCCAGCATTTT	CATRSNEEPQHF
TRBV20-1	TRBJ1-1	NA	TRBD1	TGCAGTGCCCGAGGGGGCGCAGGGACGACTTTCTTT	CSARGGAGTTFF
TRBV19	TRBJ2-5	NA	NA	TGTGCCAGTAGCCCGGCGGGGACGGAGACCCAGTACTTC	CASSPAGTETQYF
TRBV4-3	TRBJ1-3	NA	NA	TGCGCCAGCAGCCAAGGAGAGGGGGTAGGGGGAAACACCATATATTTT	CASSQGEGVGGNTIYF
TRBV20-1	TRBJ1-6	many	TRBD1	TGCAGTGCTAGTAATCTGGGGGGGCAGGGGGTTAATTCACCCCTCCACTTT	CSASNLGGQGVNSPLHF
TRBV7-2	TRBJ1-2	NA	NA	TGTGCCAGCAGCTTATTCAGGGAGGGCTATGGCTACACCTTC	CASSLFREGYGYTF
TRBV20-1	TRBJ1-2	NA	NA	TGCAGTGCTAGACAGGGGAACTATGGCTACACCTTC	CSARQGNYGYTF
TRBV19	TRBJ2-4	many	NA	TGTGCCAGTAGTGAGTCGTACTGGTCCAAAAACATTCAGTACTTC	CASSESYWSKNIQYF
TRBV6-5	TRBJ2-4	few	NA	TGTGCCAGCAGTTACGCGGAGACCGAAAACATTCAGTACTTC	CASSYAETENIQYF
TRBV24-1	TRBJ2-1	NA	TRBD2	TGTGCCACCAGTGCCTCCCCCGGGACTAGCGGGACCCATGATGAGCAGTTCTTC	CATSASPGTSGTHDEQFF
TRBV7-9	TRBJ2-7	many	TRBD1	TGTGCCAGCAGCGATACCGGGACAGGGGTCGACGAGCAGTACTTC	CASSDTGTGVDEQYF
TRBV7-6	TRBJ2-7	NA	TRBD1	TGTGCCAGCAGCCGGGACAGGGGGACCTACGAGCAGTACTTC	CASSRDRGTYEQYF
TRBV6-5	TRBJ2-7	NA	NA	TGTGCCAGCAGTTACTCGGCTAGATACGAGCAGTACTTC	CASSYSARYEQYF
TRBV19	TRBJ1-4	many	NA	TGTGCCACCCAGGAGCCGAATGAAAAACTGTTTTTT	CATQEPNEKLFF
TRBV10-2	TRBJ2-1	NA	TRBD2	TGCGCCAGCAGTGTAGTAGCGGGAGCGTACAATGAGCAGTTCTTC	CASSVVAGAYNEQFF
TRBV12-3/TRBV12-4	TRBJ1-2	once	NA	TGTGCCAGCAGTTTTGAGGCAGCCTACACCTTC	CASSFEAAYTF
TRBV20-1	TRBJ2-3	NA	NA	TGCAGTGCGGGTGGGACACCCAGTACGCAGTATTTT	CSAGGTPSTQYF
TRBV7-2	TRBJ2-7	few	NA	TGTGCCAGCAGCTTAGTACGGTCCTACGAGCAGTACTTC	CASSLVRSYEQYF
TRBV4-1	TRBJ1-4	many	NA	TGCGCCAGCAGCCTCGAGGACTCCAGAAAACTGTTTTTT	CASSLEDSRKLFF
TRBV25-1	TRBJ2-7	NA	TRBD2	TGTGCCAGCAGAGCGGGAGGGAATTACTACGAGCAGTACTTC	CASRAGGNYYEQYF
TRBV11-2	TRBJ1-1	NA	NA	TGTGCCAGCAGTTTAATGGTACACTCGAACACTGAAGCTTTCTTT	CASSLMVHSNTEAFF
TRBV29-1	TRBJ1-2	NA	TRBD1	TGCAGCGTGGGGGGACAGGACAACTATGGCTACACCTTC	CSVGGQDNYGYTF
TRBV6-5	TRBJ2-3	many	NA	TGTGCCAGCAGTTACGGATTTCGCACAGATACGCAGTATTTT	CASSYGFRTDTQYF
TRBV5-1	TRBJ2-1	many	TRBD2	TGCGCCAGCAGCTTAGCGGGGGGGGGCGATGAGCAGTTCTTC	CASSLAGGGDEQFF
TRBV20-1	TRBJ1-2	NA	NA	TGCAGTGCTAGACAGCCTATTAACTATGGCTACACCTTC	CSARQPINYGYTF
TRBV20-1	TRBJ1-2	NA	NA	TGCAGTGCTAGAGATCGGGGAGCAGGCTACACCTTC	CSARDRGAGYTF
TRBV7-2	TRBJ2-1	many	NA	TGTGCCAGCGCGAGCTCCTACAATGAGCAGTTCTTC	CASASSYNEQFF
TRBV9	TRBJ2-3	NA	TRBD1	TGTGCCAGCAGCAAGACAGGGGAAGATACGCAGTATTTT	CASSKTGEDTQYF
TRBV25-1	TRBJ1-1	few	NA	TGTGCCAGCAGTGAATCTGGGCCCCTCCACATGAACACTGAAGCTTTCTTT	CASSESGPLHMNTEAFF
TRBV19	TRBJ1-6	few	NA	TGTGCCAGCCGGGCGGACAGTTATAATTCACCCCTCCACTTT	CASRADSYNSPLHF
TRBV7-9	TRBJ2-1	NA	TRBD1	TGTGCCAGCAGCTCACAGGGGTACGAGCAGTTCTTC	CASSSQGYEQFF
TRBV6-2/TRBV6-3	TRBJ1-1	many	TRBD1	TGTGCCAGCAGTTGGACAGGGAACACTGAAGCTTTCTTT	CASSWTGNTEAFF
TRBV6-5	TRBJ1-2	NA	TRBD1	TGTGCCAGCAGTTACCCAGGGGGCGCAGGTGGCTACACCTTC	CASSYPGGAGGYTF
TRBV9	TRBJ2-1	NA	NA	TGTGCCAGCAGCGTAGGAGGCTCCTACAATGAGCAGTTCTTC	CASSVGGSYNEQFF
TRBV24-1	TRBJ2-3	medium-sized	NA	TGTGCCACCAGTGATTTGCGGGACGACACAGATACGCAGTATTTT	CATSDLRDDTDTQYF
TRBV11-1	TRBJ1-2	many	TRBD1	TGTGCCAGCAGCTCCTCCAGGACAGGAAAGGGATCTGGCTACACCTTC	CASSSSRTGKGSGYTF
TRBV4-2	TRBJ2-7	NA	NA	TGTGCCAGCAGCCAAGATAGGGCCGAGCAGTACTTC	CASSQDRAEQYF
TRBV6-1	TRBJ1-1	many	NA	TGTGCCAGCAGTGATATAATCGGTGGCAGGGACACTGAAGCTTTCTTT	CASSDIIGGRDTEAFF
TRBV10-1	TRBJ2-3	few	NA	TGCGCCAGCGCGCTTAGCGGATCAGATACGCAGTATTTT	CASALSGSDTQYF
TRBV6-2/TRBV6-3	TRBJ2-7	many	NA	TGTGCCAGCAGTTACGGGGAGTCCTACGAGCAGTACTTC	CASSYGESYEQYF
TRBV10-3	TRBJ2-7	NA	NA	TGTGCCATCAGTGACACAGACCGGGGAGAGCAGTACTTC	CAISDTDRGEQYF
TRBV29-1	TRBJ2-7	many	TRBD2	TGCAGCGTTGAAGAGGGACTAGCCCACCACGAGCAGTACTTC	CSVEEGLAHHEQYF
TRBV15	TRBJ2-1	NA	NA	TGTGCCACCAGCAGAGTTGTGGGAGGAGAGGACGAGCAGTTCTTC	CATSRVVGGEDEQFF